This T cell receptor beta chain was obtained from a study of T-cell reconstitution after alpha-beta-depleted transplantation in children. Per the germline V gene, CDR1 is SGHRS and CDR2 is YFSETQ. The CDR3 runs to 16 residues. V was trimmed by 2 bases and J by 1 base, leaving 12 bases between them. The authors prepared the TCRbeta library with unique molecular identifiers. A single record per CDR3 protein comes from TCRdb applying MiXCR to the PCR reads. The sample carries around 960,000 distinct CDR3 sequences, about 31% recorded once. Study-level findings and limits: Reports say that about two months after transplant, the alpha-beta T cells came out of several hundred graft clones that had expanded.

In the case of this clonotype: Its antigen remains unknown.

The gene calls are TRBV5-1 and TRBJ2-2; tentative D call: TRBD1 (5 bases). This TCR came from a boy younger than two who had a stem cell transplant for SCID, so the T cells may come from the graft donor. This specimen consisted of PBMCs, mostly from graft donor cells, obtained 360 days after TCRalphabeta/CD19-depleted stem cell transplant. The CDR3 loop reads CASSFLGARNTGELFF. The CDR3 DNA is TGCGCCAGCAGCTTTTTAGGGGCGAGGAACACCGGGGAGCTGTTTTTT. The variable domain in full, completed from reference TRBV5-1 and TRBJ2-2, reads KAGVTQTPRYLIKTRGQQVTLSCSPISGHRSVSWYQQTPGQGLQFLFEYFSETQRNKGNFPGRFSGRQFSNSRSEMNVSTLELGDSALYLCASSFLGARNTGELFFGEGSRLTVL.